These T cell receptor beta chains were read from a single sample in a study of cytomegalovirus exposure and HLA in healthy donors. Profiled with immunoSEQ multiplex PCR; TCRdb holds only in-frame clones, not every one. The sample holds fewer than 200,000 clones; 65% to 80% are singletons and the top ten take roughly 0.76%. The sequenced material came from PBMCs. The receptors were gathered from a woman in her thirties or forties in good health and CMV-seronegative. Each CDR3 is given with its conserved first and last residue. D genes are given only for firm matches. The listing skips clone size in some rows; elsewhere it reads once, few, many or a size class.

J gene | V gene | clone size | D gene | CDR3 DNA | CDR3 protein
TRBJ1-2 | TRBV28 | . | . | TGTGCCATCCCCGAGGGGGTTTATGGCTACACCTTC | CAIPEGVYGYTF
TRBJ2-1 | TRBV5-1 | . | TRBD2 | TGCGCCAGCAGCCGGGGGGGGGATCTCTCCTACAATGAGCAGTTCTTC | CASSRGGDLSYNEQFF
TRBJ1-5 | TRBV30 | . | . | TGTGCCTGGAGCGTCCGGGGGGGGCGAAGCAATCAGCCCCAGCATTTT | CAWSVRGGRSNQPQHF
TRBJ2-7 | TRBV5-1 | . | . | TGCGCCAGCAGCTTTGGCGGGTCCTACGAGCAGTACTTC | CASSFGGSYEQYF
TRBJ2-7 | TRBV5-4 | . | TRBD1 | TGTGCCAGCAGCGCTGGGAACAGGGGAAGCTCCTACGAGCAGTACTTC | CASSAGNRGSSYEQYF
TRBJ1-5 | TRBV5-1 | . | . | TGCGCCAGCAGCTTGGAGGGCAGGGAAAATCAGCCCCAGCATTTT | CASSLEGRENQPQHF
TRBJ2-2 | TRBV9 | . | TRBD2 | TGTGCCAGCAGCGGCGGGACTAGCGGGAGGGCGGGAGGGCCCGGGGAGCTGTTTTTT | CASSGGTSGRAGGPGELFF
TRBJ2-1 | TRBV5-1 | . | TRBD2 | TGCGCCAGCAGCCGCGGCGGGAGCTCCTACAATGAGCAGTTCTTC | CASSRGGSSYNEQFF
TRBJ2-2 | TRBV10-3 | . | TRBD1 | TGTGCCATCAGGCCGGGACAGGACTCAGCCGGGGAGCTGTTTTTT | CAIRPGQDSAGELFF
TRBJ1-2 | TRBV2 | . | . | TGTGCCAGCATTGAGAACAATATCTATGGCTACACCTTC | CASIENNIYGYTF
TRBJ1-4 | TRBV19 | . | TRBD1 | TGTGCCAGTAGCCCCCCCCGACAGGGGCCCAATGAAAAACTGTTTTTT | CASSPPRQGPNEKLFF
TRBJ1-2 | TRBV10-3 | . | TRBD1 | TGTGCCATCAGTGAGCTCGGGACAGTCTATGGCTACACCTTC | CAISELGTVYGYTF
TRBJ1-1 | TRBV28 | . | . | TGTGCCAGCCGCCCTGTCCGTGGCCTGGCAGGGATGAACACTGAAGCTTTCTTT | CASRPVRGLAGMNTEAFF
TRBJ1-2 | TRBV27 | . | . | TGTGCCAGCAGTACAGGGCCGCGGCAGGGCCGTGGCTACACCTTC | CASSTGPRQGRGYTF
TRBJ2-7 | TRBV4-2 | . | TRBD1 | TGTGCCAGCAGCCAAGAGGGGACAGGGGGCTTATACGAGCAGTACTTC | CASSQEGTGGLYEQYF
TRBJ2-7 | TRBV29-1 | . | TRBD2 | TGCAGCGCCGCGATGGCGGGGGGCGAGTACGAGCAGTACTTC | CSAAMAGGEYEQYF
TRBJ1-2 | TRBV23-1 | . | . | TGCGCCAGCAGTCAATGGGGAGAGATCTATGGCTACACCTTC | CASSQWGEIYGYTF
TRBJ2-1 | TRBV7-3 | . | . | TGTGCCAGCAGCCCTCCCACTCGGTTCTTC | CASSPPTRFF
TRBJ2-1 | TRBV4-3 | once | TRBD1 | TGCGCCAGCAGCCAAGGTACCCGGGACAGTTACAATGAGCAGTTCTTC | CASSQGTRDSYNEQFF
TRBJ1-3 | TRBV5-4 | . | TRBD1 | TGTGCCAGCAGCGACCCACAGGGGGCGGCGGGAAACACCATATATTTT | CASSDPQGAAGNTIYF
TRBJ1-1 | TRBV5-6 | . | . | TGTGCCAGCAGCTTCGGTCAGCCCTACCGGGACTCTGAAGCTTTCTTT | CASSFGQPYRDSEAFF